This T cell receptor (beta chain) came from a study of T cell responses to AZD1222 COVID-19 vaccine. The study, taken as a whole, reports: Among the donors, most were white British and more were female, and clonal diversity was possibly underestimated. CD4 TCRs associated with vaccination spanned spike, dominating at 160-218 and 743-854. Seropositivity was recorded at baseline in only a handful of AZD1222 recipients.

For this clone: Its specificity is not known.

The CDR3 contains 12 residues. Trimming pared 6 bases from V and 5 bases from J, leaving 8 bases between. Germline loops: CDR1 MNHNY, CDR2 SVGAGI (reference sequence). The table came from immunoSEQ multiplex PCR; TCRdb's copy has only in-frame clones and leaves some out. The sample lists around 100,000 clones; roughly 88% were seen once. The sequenced sample was peripheral blood, obtained on day 0 of AZD1222 vaccination. The source of this sequence is an adult in good health. The chain combines TRBV6-6 with TRBJ1-5, with a tentative D call TRBD1 (5 bases). Written as DNA, the CDR3 is TGTGCCAGCAGCGGGACCGATCAGCCCCAGCATTTT. It specifies CASSGTDQPQHF.